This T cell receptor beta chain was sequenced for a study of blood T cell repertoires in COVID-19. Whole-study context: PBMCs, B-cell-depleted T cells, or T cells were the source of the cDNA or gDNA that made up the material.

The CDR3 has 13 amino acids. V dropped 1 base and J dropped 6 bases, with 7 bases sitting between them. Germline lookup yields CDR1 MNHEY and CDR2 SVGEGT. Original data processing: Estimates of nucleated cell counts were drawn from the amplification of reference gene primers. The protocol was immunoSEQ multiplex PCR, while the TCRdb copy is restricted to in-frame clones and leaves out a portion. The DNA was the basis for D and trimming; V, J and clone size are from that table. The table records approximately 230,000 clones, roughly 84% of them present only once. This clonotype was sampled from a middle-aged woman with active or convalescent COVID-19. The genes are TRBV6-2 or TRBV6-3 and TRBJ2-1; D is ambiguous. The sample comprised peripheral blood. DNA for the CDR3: TGTGCCAGCAGTTACTACGGCGGCAATGAGCAGTTCTTC. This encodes CASSYYGGNEQFF.